The sequence of this T cell receptor (beta chain) was determined in a study of shared T cell receptors in the human thymus. Using immunoSEQ multiplex PCR, the repertoire was profiled, and TCRdb retains in-frame clones only, with some absent. The sample contains about 610,000 clones, roughly 90% of which appear only once. This clone has more than one count but fewer than ten. The CDR3 has 16 amino acids. Germline V gene lookup returns CDR1 LNHDA and CDR2 SQIVND (reference sequence). V was pared by 6 bases and J by 5 bases, with 14 bases of the junction left unmatched. These data were also reused for a study on human thymus T cells. This second study notes: Thymic samples were excised during corrective heart operations. Highly overlapping thymic repertoires in unrelated individuals were reported by related research.

The chain couples TRBV19 to TRBJ1-2; 8 bases agree with TRBD1. Sequencing used thymocytes. The sequence was collected from a boy less than two years old with a congenital heart defect. The CDR3 spells CASSHDRGITQYGYTF. The CDR3 DNA reads TGTGCCAGTAGCCACGACAGGGGAATAACACAATATGGCTACACCTTC.